This TCR beta chain was observed in a study of vaccination effects on CD4 cells after COVID-19. Study-level background: Pre-vaccine samples were drawn 16 days and one week before the first dose. Findings and limits, study-wide: The study got few convalescent patients and did not collect any early post-infection timepoints.

The CDR3 has 14 amino acids. V was pared by 1 base and J by 6 bases, with 10 bases between. CDR1 SGHTA and CDR2 FQGNSA come from the germline V gene. The ViraFEST assay expanded antigen-specific CD4+ T cells with viral peptide pools before sequencing. Culturing for around ten days preceded CD4+ T cell isolation. A PCR test confirmed that the person had SARS-CoV-2 infection between March and December 2020. The researchers cultured 1.5 million to 2.5 million PBMC per well with 9.5 to 10 IU/ml IL-2 and roughly 9.2 ug/ml peptides. Serving as negative control culture was an HIV-1 Nef peptide pool. Comment on this clone: The antigen remains unidentified.

The assay was immunoSEQ multiplex PCR, and TCRdb's table has in-frame clones only and misses some. The data hold roughly 54,000 clones, with approximately 73% observed a single time. Source: CD4+ T cells from PBMCs cultured with HIV peptides, taken before COVID-19 vaccination. Subset meaning: HIV-1 Nef peptide pool negative control/reference culture. This clonotype was obtained from a human donor who had a prior SARS-CoV-2 infection. The V gene is TRBV7-2, the J gene TRBJ2-1; no definite D call. CDR3 DNA: TGTGCCAGCAGCTTAGTTGGTTGGGGCAATGAGCAGTTCTTC. It encodes CASSLVGWGNEQFF.